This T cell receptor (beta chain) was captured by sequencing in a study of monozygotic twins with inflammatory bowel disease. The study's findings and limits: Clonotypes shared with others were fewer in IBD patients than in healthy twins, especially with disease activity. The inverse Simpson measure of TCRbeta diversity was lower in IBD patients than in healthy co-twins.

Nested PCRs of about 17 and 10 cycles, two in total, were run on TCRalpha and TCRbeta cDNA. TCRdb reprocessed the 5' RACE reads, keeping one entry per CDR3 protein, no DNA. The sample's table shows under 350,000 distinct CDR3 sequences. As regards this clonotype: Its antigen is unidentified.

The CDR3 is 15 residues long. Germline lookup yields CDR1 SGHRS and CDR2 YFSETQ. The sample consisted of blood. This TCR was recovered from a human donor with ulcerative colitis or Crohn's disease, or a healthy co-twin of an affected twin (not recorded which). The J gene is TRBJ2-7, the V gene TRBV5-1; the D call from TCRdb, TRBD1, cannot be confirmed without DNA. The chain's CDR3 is CASSLGGTWSYEQYF.